These 9 T cell receptor beta chains were sequenced from one sample in a study of CD39 and CD103 CD8 tumor-infiltrating T cells (dated by TCRdb to the late 2010s). The library was produced with the immunoSEQ multiplex PCR assay. The source is immuneACCESS, and TCRdb retained only in-frame sequences with V and J called. Part of the clones is not carried over; for the studies checked, unresolved V genes explain less than half of this, and the remainder is unexplained. The sample table shows thousands of clones, and around two thirds are seen once. Nearly 60% of the sample is taken by the ten largest. The sample was CD8+ T cells sorted from blood. The cell subset or site label, as the study defines it: total memory CD8 T cells (CD45RA-CCR7+/-) from blood or uninvolved lymph node. These receptors were collected from a human donor with head and neck squamous cell carcinoma.

This clone was detected a few times. DNA of the CDR3: TGTGCCAGCAGTTCCGGGACAGGGGCCTCCTACGAGCAGTACTTC. As protein: CASSSGTGASYEQYF. This chain joins TRBV27 and TRBJ2-7; 10 bases agree with TRBD1. J gave up 0 bases and V 4 bases, and 3 bases lay outside the gene matches. The germline V gene encodes CDR1 MNHEY and CDR2 SMNVEV (reference sequence). CDR3 size: 15 residues.

The V and J genes are TRBV10-3 and TRBJ1-1; 7 positions match TRBD1. In germline, CDR1 is ENHRY, CDR2 SYGVKD. CDR3 length: 19 residues. V shed 10 bases and J 0 bases; nucleotides not matched to a gene: 23. The DNA for the CDR3 is TGTGCCACCAAGGGGGCCTTACAGGGAATGGGGGATATGAACACTGAAGCTTTCTTT. Its protein is CATKGALQGMGDMNTEAFF.

This chain links TRBV5-4 with TRBJ1-2; unclear D gene. Looked up from germline, CDR1 is SGHNT and CDR2 is YYREEE (reference sequence). This CDR3 spans 15 amino acids. Trimming removed 7 bases from V and 4 bases from J, with 20 bases in between. DNA of the CDR3: TGTGCCAGCTCCGTGATACCAGGAAAGACCTATGGCTACACCTTC. It codes for CASSVIPGKTYGYTF.

The chain is built from TRBV29-1 and TRBJ2-7; 11 bases line up with TRBD2. The ends lost 7 bases at V and 3 bases at J; junction bases unmatched: 5. CDR1 is SQVTM, CDR2 ANQGSEA, per germline. The CDR3 has 13 residues. DNA of the CDR3: TGCAGCGCTCGACTAGCGGGGCTCTACGAGCAGTACTTC. Encoded protein: CSARLAGLYEQYF.

This clone was detected a few times. This chain uses TRBV4-3 with TRBJ1-6, with no clear D. V was clipped by 0 bases and J by 9 bases, with 9 bases between them. The length of the CDR3 is 14 residues. Looked up from germline, CDR1 is LGHNA and CDR2 is YSLEER. Here the CDR3 DNA reads TGCGCCAGCAGCCAAGATACGGTACGTTCACCCCTCCACTTT. This sequence encodes CASSQDTVRSPLHF.

The chain employs TRBV4-3 and TRBJ2-1; no reliable D call. Germline V CDR1 and CDR2: LGHNA, YSLEER. V lost 1 base and J 6 bases, leaving 4 bases between the germline ends. CDR3 size: 12 residues. This CDR3 is CASSQAGNEQFF. DNA for the CDR3: TGCGCCAGCAGCCAAGCCGGCAATGAGCAGTTCTTC.

The V call is TRBV4-3, the J call TRBJ1-1; 8 positions agree with TRBD1. Germline V CDR1 and CDR2: LGHNA, YSLEER. The CDR3 runs 14 residues. Trimming cost V 1 base and J 6 bases; bases outside gene matches: 4. The CDR3 coding sequence is TGCGCCAGCAGCCAAGGGCAACAGGGGGCTGAAGCTTTCTTT. Amino acids: CASSQGQQGAEAFF.

The table lists this clone with a few counts. The chain combines TRBV6-5 with TRBJ2-5; a weak D match, TRBD1 (5 bases). CDR1 is MNHEY and CDR2 is SVGAGI in the germline V gene. With 7 bases removed from V and 4 bases from J, the gap between germline ends came to 19 bases. The CDR3 covers 15 residues. The CDR3 sequence: CASNLGDLNPETQYF. The CDR3, as DNA: TGTGCCAGCAACTTAGGGGATTTAAACCCAGAGACCCAGTACTTC.

V gene TRBV28 combines with J gene TRBJ1-1; the D is unclear. The CDR3 totals 12 residues. In germline, CDR1 is MDHEN, CDR2 SYDVKM. Trimming removed 6 bases at V and 11 bases at J, with 16 bases between. The CDR3, as DNA: TGTGCCAGCAGCCCAGAGGTTGACGGCGCTTTCTTT. It codes for CASSPEVDGAFF. The whole variable domain, filled in from reference TRBV28 and TRBJ1-1, reads DVKVTQSSRYLVKRTGEKVFLECVQDMDHENMFWYRQDPGLGLRLIYFSYDVKMKEKGDIPEGYSVSREKKERFSLILESASTNQTSMYLCASSPEVDGAFFGQGTRLTVV.